The clone carrying this T cell receptor (beta chain) was observed a few times. The data are from a study of blood T cell repertoires in COVID-19. Turning to the study itself: PBMCs, B-cell-depleted T cells, or T cells were the source of the cDNA or gDNA that made up the material.

Generated by immunoSEQ multiplex PCR, the TCRdb table keeps only in-frame clones and is missing some. The table lists roughly 110,000 clones, roughly 81% of them singletons. Germline CDR1 is SGHAT and CDR2 is FQNNGV. The CDR3 length is 15 residues. V lost 6 bases to trimming and J lost 8 bases; unmatched junction nucleotides: 12. This receptor was identified in a human donor in a cohort sampled during active COVID-19. The rearrangement joins TRBV11-2 to TRBJ2-2; 7 bases map to TRBD2. Sequencing was carried out using peripheral blood. This CDR3 is CASRYVAGRRGELFF. The DNA for the CDR3 is TGTGCCAGCAGATATGTAGCGGGTCGGCGAGGGGAGCTGTTTTTT.